The 8 T cell receptor beta chains in this list originate from one sample, sequenced in a study of cytomegalovirus exposure and HLA in healthy donors. 60 Vbeta and 13 Jbeta primers were used in PCR. Here immunoSEQ multiplex PCR was the method, and the copy in TCRdb shows in-frame clones only, minus some. Altogether fewer than 200,000 clones are present, around two thirds being singletons, with the ten largest covering about 1.3%. The sequenced sample consisted of PBMCs. These receptors were collected from a man aged 45-65 years in good health and CMV-seronegative.

V gene TRBV11-3 combines with J gene TRBJ1-1, with D possibly matching TRBD1 (6 bases). This CDR3 region has 13 residues. Germline-derived CDR1 and CDR2 are SGHNT and YENEEA. The V end lost 5 bases, the J end lost 2 bases, and 9 bases lay between the germline ends. The CDR3 here is CASSRGGNTEAFF. The CDR3 DNA sequence: TGTGCCAGCAGCCGAGGGGGAAACACTGAAGCTTTCTTT.

The chain links TRBV19 to TRBJ2-2; 11 bases map to TRBD2. Germline-derived CDR1 and CDR2 are LNHDA and SQIVND (reference sequence). Trimming took 5 bases from V and 5 from J; bases not matched to a gene: 4. CDR3 size: 15 residues. The CDR3 is CASSSGLAVTGELFF. The CDR3 DNA reads TGTGCCAGTAGTTCGGGACTAGCGGTGACCGGGGAGCTGTTTTTT.

This chain uses TRBV7-2 with TRBJ2-5, with 7 bases fitting TRBD1. This CDR3 contains 14 residues. Germline lookup yields CDR1 SGHTA and CDR2 FQGNSA. The V segment lost 5 bases and the J segment 5 bases; nucleotides outside the gene matches: 8. The CDR3 spells CASSRAGGEETQYF. For the CDR3, the DNA is TGTGCCAGCAGCCGTGCAGGGGGTGAGGAGACCCAGTACTTC. Full variable domain (remainder filled in from reference TRBV7-2 and TRBJ2-5): GAGVSQSPSNKVTEKGKDVELRCDPISGHTALYWYRQSLGQGLEFLIYFQGNSAPDKSGLPSDRFSAERTGGSVSTLTIQRTQQEDSAVYLCASSRAGGEETQYFGPGTRLLVL.

The V and J genes are TRBV11-3 and TRBJ2-5; 9 bases line up with TRBD1. J lost 2 bases, V lost 5 bases, and 6 bases had no gene match. CDR3 size: 15 residues. Germline V lookup: CDR1 SGHNT, CDR2 YENEEA. The CDR3 DNA sequence: TGTGCCAGCAGCCGGCGGGACAGGGATCAAGAGACCCAGTACTTC. It is translated as CASSRRDRDQETQYF.

The chain couples TRBV11-2 to TRBJ1-6; the D gene is possibly TRBD1 (6 bases). This CDR3 spans 14 amino acids. Trimming shortened V by 5 bases and J by 7 bases, and 12 bases separated the two germline ends. Germline CDR1 is SGHAT and CDR2 is FQNNGV. Written as DNA, the CDR3 is TGTGCCAGCAGCCCATGGGGGGGCAATTCACCCCTCCACTTT. It specifies CASSPWGGNSPLHF.

V is TRBV6-5 and J is TRBJ1-2, with D maybe TRBD1 (5 bases). V lost 5 bases and J 5 bases, leaving 15 bases between the germline ends. CDR1 is MNHEY, CDR2 SVGAGI, per germline. The CDR3 consists of 14 residues. The CDR3 nucleotides read TGTGCCAGCAGTAGGGGAGGGGAAATTTATGGCTACACCTTC. Translated: CASSRGGEIYGYTF.

This clone was detected only a few times. The rearrangement joins TRBV2 to TRBJ1-1; 9 bases map to TRBD1. The CDR3 totals 12 residues. The J segment lost 10 bases and the V segment lost 6 bases, leaving 6 bases of the junction unmatched. CDR1 SNHLY and CDR2 FYNNEI come from the germline V gene. In DNA form, the CDR3 reads TGTGCCAGCAGCCCCGGGACAGGGATAGCTTTCTTT. Its protein is CASSPGTGIAFF.

The CDR3 bases are TGTGCCAGCTCACTCGGACTAGCGGGGCAAGAGACCCAGTACTTC. Translated, it gives CASSLGLAGQETQYF. The chain employs TRBV18 and TRBJ2-5; 12 nucleotides agree with TRBD2. V was clipped by 4 bases and J by 2 bases; unmatched bases: 2. Germline CDR1 is KGHSH and CDR2 is LQKENI. This CDR3 has 15 residues.